A single sample is the source of the 24 T cell receptor beta chains below, sequenced in a study of blood T cell repertoires in COVID-19. TCRdb keeps only in-frame clones here, not all; method: immunoSEQ multiplex PCR. This table holds more than 250,000 clones, more than 85% found once. Material: peripheral blood. Source of these receptors: a man younger than 35 with active or convalescent COVID-19.

This sequence joins TRBV12-3 or TRBV12-4 and TRBJ2-6, with unresolved D. The CDR3 is made up of 13 amino acids. Trimming removed 7 bases from V and 5 bases from J, with 9 bases in between. The CDR3 loop reads CASTNLWANVLTF. The CDR3 DNA reads as TGTGCCAGCACCAACCTATGGGCCAACGTCCTGACTTTC.

This clone has a handful of counts. V usage is TRBV10-3 and J usage is TRBJ2-7; unclear D gene. Trimming removed 0 bases at V and 0 bases at J, with 9 bases between. Germline CDR1 reads ENHRY; CDR2 reads SYGVKD. The CDR3 covers 15 residues. CDR3 sequence reads: CAISESKLSSYEQYF. The CDR3 DNA follows: TGTGCCATCAGTGAGTCGAAGCTGAGCTCCTACGAGCAGTACTTC.

The chain combines TRBV6-5 with TRBJ1-2; D call uncertain. In germline, CDR1 is MNHEY, CDR2 SVGAGI. V shed 6 bases and J shed 4 bases, with 12 bases lying between them. The CDR3 runs to 13 residues. The CDR3: CASSAATIYGYTF. The CDR3 DNA reads as TGTGCCAGCAGCGCCGCGACTATCTATGGCTACACCTTC.

The chain is built from TRBV30 and TRBJ2-1; D is perhaps TRBD1 (6 bases). Germline V gives CDR1 GTSNPN, CDR2 SVGIG (reference sequence). The CDR3 has 15 residues. Trimming shortened V by 1 base and J by 6 bases, and 16 bases separated the two germline ends. CDR3 bases: TGTGCCTGGAGTGCCATGTTAAGGGGGTCCAATGAGCAGTTCTTC. Encoded protein: CAWSAMLRGSNEQFF.

The chain employs TRBV29-1 and TRBJ1-1; no definite D call. Germline CDR1 is SQVTM and CDR2 is ANQGSEA. The CDR3 has 12 amino acids. Trimming pared 8 bases from V and 1 base from J, leaving 11 bases between. The DNA of the CDR3 is TGCAGCCCACGGGAGGGGAACACTGAAGCTTTCTTT. Translation gives CSPREGNTEAFF. Combining the CDR3 with reference TRBV29-1 and TRBJ1-1 gives the whole variable domain SAVISQKPSRDICQRGTSLTIQCQVDSQVTMMFWYRQQPGQSLTLIATANQGSEATYESGFVIDKFPISRPNLTFSTLTVSNMSPEDSSIYLCSPREGNTEAFFGQGTRLTVV.

The chain is built from TRBV2 and TRBJ1-4; the D is unclear. The CDR3 covers 12 residues. The germline CDR1 and CDR2 sequences are SNHLY and FYNNEI. With 3 bases removed from V and 3 bases from J, the gap between germline ends came to 2 bases. The CDR3, as DNA: TGTGCCAGCAGTGACTCTAATGAAAAACTGTTTTTT. Its protein is CASSDSNEKLFF. The entire variable domain, with the rest obtained from reference TRBV2 and TRBJ1-4, is as follows: EPEVTQTPSHQVTQMGQEVILRCVPISNHLYFYWYRQILGQKVEFLVSFYNNEISEKSEIFDDQFSVERPDGSNFTLKIRSTKLEDSAMYFCASSDSNEKLFFGSGTQLSVL.

The V gene is TRBV12-3 or TRBV12-4, the J gene TRBJ1-1; the D gene is possibly TRBD1 (5 bases). V lost 5 bases and J 4 bases, leaving 11 bases between the germline ends. The CDR3 has 13 residues. The CDR3 DNA reads as TGTGCCAGCAGTCTAGACAGTTTCACTGAAGCTTTCTTT. Translating gives CASSLDSFTEAFF.

This clone was detected ten times or more. The chain joins TRBV6-5 to TRBJ2-2; 9 bases map to TRBD1. This CDR3 has 14 amino acids. V shed 10 bases, J shed 5 bases, and the junction held 8 bases outside the gene matches. Germline CDR1 reads MNHEY; CDR2 reads SVGAGI. The CDR3 spells CAIQGTGKTGELFF. The CDR3 nucleotides are TGTGCCATACAAGGGACAGGGAAGACCGGGGAGCTGTTTTTT.

J is TRBJ1-1 and V is TRBV10-2, with TRBD1 matching over 8 bases. Germline V gene sequence: CDR1 WSHSY, CDR2 SAAADI. The CDR3 loop spans 16 amino acids. With 2 bases clipped from V and 6 bases from J, the junction kept 11 bases outside the gene matches. The CDR3 DNA follows: TGCGCCAGCAGTGAGCCTCTAGGACAGGGAGGAGCTGAAGCTTTCTTT. Translation: CASSEPLGQGGAEAFF.

This chain links TRBV11-2 with TRBJ1-2; weak D call: TRBD1 (5 bases). CDR1 SGHAT and CDR2 FQNNGV come from the germline V gene. Trimming shortened V by 5 bases and J by 3 bases, and 19 bases separated the two germline ends. The CDR3 contains 16 residues. Here the CDR3 reads CASSTTTVAQDYGYTF. CDR3 sequence (DNA): TGTGCCAGCAGCACGACGACAGTGGCCCAGGACTATGGCTACACCTTC.

The J gene is TRBJ1-1, the V gene TRBV19; TRBD1 matches at 12 bases. Per germline, CDR1 LNHDA and CDR2 SQIVND (reference sequence). The junction had 15 bases not matched to a gene; V was cut back by 4 bases and J by 3 bases. There are 19 residues in the CDR3. The CDR3 spells CASSRLPGTGGRYHTEAFF. CDR3 nucleotide sequence: TGTGCCAGTAGTAGATTACCCGGGACAGGGGGCCGGTACCACACTGAAGCTTTCTTT.

The table lists this clone with a count of one. The chain employs TRBV7-9 and TRBJ2-7; D possibly corresponds to TRBD1 (5 bases). The V gene lost 5 bases and the J gene lost 5 bases, with 16 bases spanning the gap. The length of the CDR3 is 14 residues. Germline CDR1 SEHNR, CDR2 FQNEAQ (reference sequence). The CDR3 DNA is TGTGCCAGCAGCGGTGACAGTCATTTCGACGAGCAGTACTTC. As protein: CASSGDSHFDEQYF.

The CDR3: CATVPGLPYEQYF. CDR3 DNA: TGTGCCACCGTACCGGGACTTCCCTACGAGCAGTACTTC. The chain uses TRBV2 and TRBJ2-7, with D perhaps TRBD2 (6 bases). The length of the CDR3 is 13 residues. Trimming removed 10 bases at V and 2 bases at J, with 15 bases between. CDR1 SNHLY and CDR2 FYNNEI come from the germline V gene. The entire variable domain, with the rest obtained from reference TRBV2 and TRBJ2-7, is as follows: EPEVTQTPSHQVTQMGQEVILRCVPISNHLYFYWYRQILGQKVEFLVSFYNNEISEKSEIFDDQFSVERPDGSNFTLKIRSTKLEDSAMYFCATVPGLPYEQYFGPGTRLTVT.

The chain uses TRBV4-1 and TRBJ1-6; 11 bases match TRBD1. This CDR3 has 16 residues. Unmatched junction bases numbered 8, after V lost 3 bases and J lost 10 bases. CDR1 is MGHRA and CDR2 is YSYEKL in the germline V gene. CDR3 amino acids: CASSQFVGQGESPLHF. The CDR3 DNA sequence: TGCGCCAGCAGCCAGTTTGTGGGACAGGGGGAATCACCCCTCCACTTT.

This chain links TRBV29-1 with TRBJ2-2, with D possibly matching TRBD1 (5 bases). This CDR3 contains 11 residues. Trimming removed 6 bases at V and 6 bases at J, with 8 bases between. Germline V gives CDR1 SQVTM, CDR2 ANQGSEA. In DNA form, the CDR3 reads TGCAGCGTCTTGACAGCCGGGGAGCTGTTTTTT. Residues: CSVLTAGELFF.

This chain uses TRBV13 with TRBJ2-7, with TRBD2 matching 10 bases. The CDR3 sequence is 15 residues long. From germline, CDR1 is PRHDT and CDR2 FYEKMQ (reference sequence). The junction had 5 bases not matched to a gene; V was cut back by 2 bases and J by 4 bases. CDR3 bases: TGTGCCAGCAGCTTAATACCTAGCGGGGGTTACGAGCAGTACTTC. This translates into CASSLIPSGGYEQYF. The full variable domain, in which reference TRBV13 and TRBJ2-7 provide the parts outside the CDR3, is AAGVIQSPRHLIKEKRETATLKCYPIPRHDTVYWYQQGPGQDPQFLISFYEKMQSDKGSIPDRFSAQQFSDYHSELNMSSLELGDSALYFCASSLIPSGGYEQYFGPGTRLTVT.

V usage is TRBV4-2 and J usage is TRBJ2-7; 11 bases align to TRBD1. J was trimmed by 3 bases and V by 0 bases; bases with no gene match: 4. This CDR3 is built from 16 residues. Germline V CDR1 and CDR2: LGHNA, YNFKEQ. This CDR3 reads CASSQDPGTGGYEQYF. The CDR3, as DNA: TGTGCCAGCAGCCAAGATCCCGGGACAGGGGGCTACGAGCAGTACTTC.

The chain links TRBV18 to TRBJ1-1, with 8 bases aligning to TRBD1. Losses at the gene ends were 4 bases for V and 7 bases for J; bases not matched to a gene: 5. Looked up from germline, CDR1 is KGHSH and CDR2 is LQKENI. The CDR3 contains 13 residues. DNA for the CDR3: TGTGCCAGCTCACACACAGGGGGGAGTGAAGCTTTCTTT. This gives the protein CASSHTGGSEAFF.

V is TRBV1 and J is TRBJ1-1. TRBV1 is designated a pseudogene. The CDR3 is 14 amino acids. The CDR3 nucleotides are TGCACCAGCAGCCCCGGGGGGGGCGATACTGAAGCTTTCTTT. Its protein product is CTSSPGGGDTEAFF.

CDR3: CATPVTDRLKEGYTF. In DNA form, the CDR3 reads TGTGCCACCCCTGTAACGGACAGACTAAAAGAGGGCTACACCTTC. The rearrangement joins TRBV24-1 to TRBJ1-2; D might be TRBD1 (6 bases). The CDR3 totals 15 residues. Germline CDR1 reads KGHDR; CDR2 reads SFDVKD. Trimming stripped 9 bases from V and 8 bases from J, with 24 bases between.

This chain connects TRBV19 to TRBJ2-2; 7 positions agree with TRBD1. This CDR3 comprises 16 residues. V was pared by 6 bases and J by 4 bases, with 11 bases of the junction left unmatched. Per the germline V gene, CDR1 is LNHDA and CDR2 is SQIVND (reference sequence). CDR3 amino acids: CASRDDRVRTTGELFF. CDR3 bases: TGTGCCAGTAGAGACGACAGGGTACGCACCACCGGGGAGCTGTTTTTT.

The V call is TRBV6-5, the J call TRBJ2-4; 8 bases fit TRBD1. V dropped 5 bases and J dropped 7; count of bases not matched to a gene: 10. The CDR3 loop spans 15 amino acids. Germline CDR1 MNHEY, CDR2 SVGAGI. The CDR3 protein is CASSRTGSGRNIQYF. The CDR3 nucleotides read TGTGCCAGCAGTCGGACAGGGAGCGGTCGGAACATTCAGTACTTC.

This clone has just one count. The rearrangement links TRBV6-5 to TRBJ2-2; TRBD2 agrees at 12 bases. Germline trimming cut 8 bases from V and 7 bases from J; bases unmatched to any gene: 8. This CDR3 is built from 15 residues. CDR1 is MNHEY and CDR2 is SVGAGI in the germline V gene. The DNA of the CDR3 is TGTGCCAGCGCCCCCGGACTAGCGGGACTCGGGGAGCTGTTTTTT. It codes for CASAPGLAGLGELFF.

This clone was seen only once. The chain couples TRBV5-1 to TRBJ2-1; TRBD2 matches at 10 bases. The junction had 7 bases not matched to a gene; V was cut back by 0 bases and J by 1 base. Germline values: CDR1 SGHRS, CDR2 YFSETQ. The CDR3 runs to 18 residues. The CDR3 spells CASSLGLAGEASYNEQFF. The DNA for the CDR3 is TGCGCCAGCAGCTTGGGGCTAGCGGGAGAGGCGTCCTACAATGAGCAGTTCTTC.